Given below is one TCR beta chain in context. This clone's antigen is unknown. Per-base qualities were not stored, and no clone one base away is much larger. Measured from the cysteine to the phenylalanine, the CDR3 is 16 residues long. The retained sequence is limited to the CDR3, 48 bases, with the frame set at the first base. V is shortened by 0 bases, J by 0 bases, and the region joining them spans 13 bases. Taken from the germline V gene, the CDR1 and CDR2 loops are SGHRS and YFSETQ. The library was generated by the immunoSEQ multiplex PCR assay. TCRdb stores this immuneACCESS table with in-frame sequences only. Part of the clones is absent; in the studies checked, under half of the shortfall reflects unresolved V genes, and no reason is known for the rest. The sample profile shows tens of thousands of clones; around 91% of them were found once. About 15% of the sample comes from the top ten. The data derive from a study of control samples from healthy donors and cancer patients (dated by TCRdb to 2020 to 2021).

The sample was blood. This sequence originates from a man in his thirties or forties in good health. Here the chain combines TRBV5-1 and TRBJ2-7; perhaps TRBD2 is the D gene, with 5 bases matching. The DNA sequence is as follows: TGCGCCAGCAGCTTGGAAGCGTCTGGGAGCTCCTACGAGCAGTACTTC. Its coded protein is CASSLEASGSSYEQYF.